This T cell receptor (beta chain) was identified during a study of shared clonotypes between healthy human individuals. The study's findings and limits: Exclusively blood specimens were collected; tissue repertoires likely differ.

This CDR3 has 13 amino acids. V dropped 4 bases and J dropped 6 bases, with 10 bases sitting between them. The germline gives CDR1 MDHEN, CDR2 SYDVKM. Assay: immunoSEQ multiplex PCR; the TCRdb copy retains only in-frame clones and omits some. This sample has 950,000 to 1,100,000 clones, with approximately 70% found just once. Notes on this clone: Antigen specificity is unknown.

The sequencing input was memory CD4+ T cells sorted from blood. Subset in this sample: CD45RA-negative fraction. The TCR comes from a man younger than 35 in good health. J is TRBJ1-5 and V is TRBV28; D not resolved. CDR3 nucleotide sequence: TGTGCCAGCAGTTCTCCCTTGGGTCAGCCCCAGCATTTT. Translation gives CASSSPLGQPQHF.